This T cell receptor (beta chain) originates from a study of T cells after yellow fever vaccination. As regards this clonotype: Its specificity is unknown.

Germline V gene sequence: CDR1 MDHEN, CDR2 SYDVKM. The V gene lost 3 bases and the J gene lost 4 bases, with 18 bases spanning the gap. The CDR3 totals 16 residues. Points from the study as a whole: CD4 and CD8 compartments shared a small share of clonotypes. Bulk-population clonotypes that are abundant could appear as contaminants in FACS-sorted repertoires.

TCR cDNA, made by 5'RACE template switching, carried an added universal primer site and UMIs. TCRdb used MiXCR to reprocess the 5' RACE reads, holding one entry per CDR3 protein. The sample has tens of thousands of distinct CDR3 sequences, just under 8% seen once. The source was CD8+ T cells sorted from PBMCs, collected on the day of the yellow fever booster vaccination. This receptor was taken from a man between 25 and 39 years old who received the YFV17D yellow fever vaccine. The chain links TRBV28 to TRBJ1-2, with D possibly being TRBD1 (6 bases). The CDR3 here is CASSFYREDRGYGYTF. The CDR3, as DNA: TGTGCCAGCAGTTTTTACAGGGAAGATAGGGGCTATGGCTACACCTTC.